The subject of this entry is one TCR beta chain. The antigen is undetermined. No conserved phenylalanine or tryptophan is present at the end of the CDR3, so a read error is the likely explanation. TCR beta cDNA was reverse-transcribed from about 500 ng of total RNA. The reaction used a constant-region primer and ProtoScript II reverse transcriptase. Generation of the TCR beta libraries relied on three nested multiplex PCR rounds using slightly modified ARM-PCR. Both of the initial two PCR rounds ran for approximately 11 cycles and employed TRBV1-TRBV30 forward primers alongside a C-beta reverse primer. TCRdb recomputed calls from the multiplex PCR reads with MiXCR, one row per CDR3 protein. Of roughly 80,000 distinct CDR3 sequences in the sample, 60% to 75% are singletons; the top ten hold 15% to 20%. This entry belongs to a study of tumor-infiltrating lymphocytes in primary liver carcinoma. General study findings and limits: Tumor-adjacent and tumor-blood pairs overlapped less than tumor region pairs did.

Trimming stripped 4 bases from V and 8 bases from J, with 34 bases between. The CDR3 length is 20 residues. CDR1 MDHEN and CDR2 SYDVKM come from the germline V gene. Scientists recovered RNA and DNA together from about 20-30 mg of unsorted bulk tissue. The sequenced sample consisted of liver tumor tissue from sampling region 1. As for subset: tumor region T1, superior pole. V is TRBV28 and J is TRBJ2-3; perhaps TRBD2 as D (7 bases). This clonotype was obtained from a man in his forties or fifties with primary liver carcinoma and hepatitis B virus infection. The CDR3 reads CASSSRDIKRGLTGGLTQYL. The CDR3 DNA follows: TGTGCCAGCAGTTCCAGGGACATCAAAAGGGGATTAACGGGAGGTCTTACGCAGTATTTG.